This T cell receptor beta chain appears in the sequencing data of a study of shared clonotypes between healthy human individuals. Turning to the study itself: The study enrolled a couple of women and a few men aged 18 to 49.

Trimming removed 10 bases from V and 0 bases from J, with 16 bases in between. Germline V CDR1 and CDR2: WSHSY, SAAADI. The CDR3 is 15 residues long. Study-wide findings and caveats: The study generally estimated greater richness for naive than memory subsets.

In regard to this clone: Its matching antigen is unknown.

Using immunoSEQ multiplex PCR, the repertoire was profiled, and TCRdb retains in-frame clones only, with some absent. The sample carries tens of thousands of clones, 60% to 70% recorded once. The TCR comes from a man aged 25 to 40 in good health. The chain links TRBV10-2 to TRBJ2-1, with D possibly matching TRBD2 (6 bases). Specimen: memory CD8+ T cells sorted from blood. The subset is: CD45RO+ cells pooled with CCR7-negative TemRA cells. The CDR3 nucleotides read TGCGCCACCTCCTTGGGAGGAATCTCCTACAATGAGCAGTTCTTC. Translation gives CATSLGGISYNEQFF.